This T cell receptor (beta chain) stems from a study of T cell responses to AZD1222 COVID-19 vaccine (dated by TCRdb to about 2021). Background for the entire study: AZD1222 recipients given second doses at about 4 weeks or at about 12 weeks were pooled, since spike-specific TCR depth and breadth were not found to differ between the two schedules. TCR sequencing was performed for roughly 240 trial participants, of whom about 200 were given two doses of AZD1222 and approximately 25 were given two doses of MenACWY control vaccine. Trial participants were enrolled into age subgroups of 18-55, 56-69 and 70-plus years, which contained around 150, 28 and 57 TCR-sequenced participants, respectively. Overall study results and their limits: The 56-69-year group was small, and its depth increase did not reach significance, likely because of low power. Nearly half of unique spike-specific TCRs reportedly recognized epitopes outside regions mutated in the B.1.351 and B.1.1.7 variants. Because no samples from the day 14 peak response were available, repertoires could be characterized only after the peak T cell response. Most participants were white British and females outnumbered males, and the authors suggested that clonal diversity may have been underestimated. CD4 TCRs associated with the vaccine covered the entire spike protein, and the dominant responses were in regions 160-218 and 743-854. After two AZD1222 doses, spike-specific TCR breadth and depth were significantly higher than at day 0 and than in MenACWY recipients. Conclusions about previously exposed vaccinees are limited because only six or seven AZD1222 recipients were SARS-CoV-2 seropositive at baseline.

The CDR3 regions of human TCRbeta chains were subjected to immunosequencing. Under the source paper's analysis protocol: Repertoire TCRs were checked for matches against a reference library of SARS-CoV-2-specific TCRs that had been generated using the MIRA antigen-specificity platform. Breadth was defined as the fraction of unique TCRs that were SARS-CoV-2-associated, and depth was defined as the fraction of total T cells that were SARS-CoV-2-associated. Each spike-specific TCR was assigned to its reactive spike region and to a CD4 or CD8 class using the MIRA data. Log10-transformed breadth and depth values were compared by one-way ANOVA with Sidak's multiple comparisons tests. This is the immuneACCESS table as TCRdb keeps it, with only in-frame sequences that have V and J called. A part of the clones is gone; compared with another copy, unresolved V genes explain less than half, and the rest is unexplained. The V and J calls and clone size come from that table; D and trimming were worked out from the DNA. The sample profile shows 100,000 or so clones; approximately 91% of them were found once. 1.5% to 2% of the sample rests with the top ten.

For this clone: The specificity of this receptor is unknown. No clone much larger than this one lies a single base away; base qualities are absent.

The time point label corresponds to: baseline before first vaccination. Samples from vaccinated people were obtained from the UK trials COV001 and COV002, which included a single-blind randomized controlled phase 2/3 trial of AZD1222 (ChAdOx1 nCoV-19) in healthy adults. Trial participant PBMC samples were collected at day 0 and day 28 after the second dose for TCRbeta chain sequencing. The CDR3 runs 11 amino acids, cysteine and phenylalanine included. The CDR3 DNA has 33 bases and is translated from base 1. Based on the germline V gene (reference sequence), the CDR1 and CDR2 sequences are DFQATT and SNEGSKA. V is shortened by 5 bases, J by 5 bases, and the region joining them spans 9 bases.

The starting material was peripheral blood, obtained on day 0 of AZD1222 vaccination. The sequence came from an adult in good health. The chain is made from TRBV20-1 and TRBJ1-1, with the D gene not clear enough to name. The nucleotide sequence is given as TGCAGTGCTTTAACAGATACTGAAGCTTTCTTT. Translated, it gives CSALTDTEAFF.